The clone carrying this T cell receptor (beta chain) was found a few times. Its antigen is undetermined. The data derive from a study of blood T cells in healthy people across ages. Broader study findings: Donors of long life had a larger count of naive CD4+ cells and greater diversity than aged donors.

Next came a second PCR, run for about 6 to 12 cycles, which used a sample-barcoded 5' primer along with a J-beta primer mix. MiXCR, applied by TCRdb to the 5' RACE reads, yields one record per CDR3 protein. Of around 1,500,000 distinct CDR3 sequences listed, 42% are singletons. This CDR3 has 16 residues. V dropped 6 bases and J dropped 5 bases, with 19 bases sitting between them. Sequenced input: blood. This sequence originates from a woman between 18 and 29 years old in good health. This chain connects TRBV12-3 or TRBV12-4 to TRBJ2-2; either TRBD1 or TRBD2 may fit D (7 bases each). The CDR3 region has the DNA TGTGCCAGCAGACGATGGGAGGGGGCGACGACCGGGGAGCTGTTTTTT. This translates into CASRRWEGATTGELFF.